This is a list of T cell receptor beta chains from one sample in a study of shared clonotypes between healthy human individuals. Profiled with immunoSEQ multiplex PCR; TCRdb holds only in-frame clones, not every one. The data show around 1.6 million clones, 95% to 99% seen once. Sequencing was carried out using naive CD4+ T cells sorted from blood. These receptor sequences come from a man aged 25 to 45 in good health. CDR3s include the opening cysteine and the closing phenylalanine or tryptophan. The order of the fields is V gene, J gene, D gene, CDR3 DNA, CDR3 protein. The D gene is left open where the match is weak.

TRBV30	TRBJ2-7	NA	TGTGCCTGGAGTGATACTCTTCCCGGAGCCTACGAGCAGTACTTC	CAWSDTLPGAYEQYF
TRBV5-1	TRBJ2-5	TRBD1	TGCGCCAGCAGGCGAAGTGGGACAGGGGGCGAGGAGACCCAGTACTTC	CASRRSGTGGEETQYF
TRBV18	TRBJ1-1	NA	TGTGCCAGCCAGCCCCCCCACCAAGGGGGAATGAACACTGAAGCTTTCTTT	CASQPPHQGGMNTEAFF
TRBV18	TRBJ2-1	NA	TGTGCCAGCTCACCACCACCCGGCGGGGGACAGCACAATGAGCAGTTCTTC	CASSPPPGGGQHNEQFF
TRBV5-4	TRBJ2-3	NA	TGTGCCAGCAGCTTGGCCCCCGGACGCACAGATACGCAGTATTTT	CASSLAPGRTDTQYF
TRBV4-3	TRBJ2-7	TRBD2	TGCGCCAGCAGCCAAGCAACTTTTAGCAGCGGGAGGGCCGCCAACTTGGAGCAGTACTTC	CASSQATFSSGRAANLEQYF
TRBV4-1	TRBJ2-1	TRBD2	TGCGCCAGCAGCCAAGACGTACTGGGAGGACTAGCGGGAGAGCAGTTCTTC	CASSQDVLGGLAGEQFF
TRBV27	TRBJ2-3	NA	TGTGCCAGCAGTTTCACTAGTGATACGCAGTATTTT	CASSFTSDTQYF
TRBV15	TRBJ2-2	TRBD1	TGTGCCACCAGCAGAGAAAGACAGGGATTCGGGGAGCTGTTTTTT	CATSRERQGFGELFF
TRBV4-1	TRBJ1-1	TRBD1	TGCGCCAGCAGCCAAGACTGGGGCGGACAGGGGGTGAACACTGAAGCTTTCTTT	CASSQDWGGQGVNTEAFF
TRBV14	TRBJ2-3	NA	TGTGCCAGCAGCCCCCGGGGCGGGGCCACAGATACGCAGTATTTT	CASSPRGGATDTQYF
TRBV9	TRBJ1-1	NA	TGTGCCAGCAGTGAAGTAGGGGGGGAAGCTTTCTTT	CASSEVGGEAFF
TRBV9	TRBJ2-5	NA	TGTGCCAGCAGCGTAGAGGGGGGAGAAGAGACCCAGTACTTC	CASSVEGGEETQYF